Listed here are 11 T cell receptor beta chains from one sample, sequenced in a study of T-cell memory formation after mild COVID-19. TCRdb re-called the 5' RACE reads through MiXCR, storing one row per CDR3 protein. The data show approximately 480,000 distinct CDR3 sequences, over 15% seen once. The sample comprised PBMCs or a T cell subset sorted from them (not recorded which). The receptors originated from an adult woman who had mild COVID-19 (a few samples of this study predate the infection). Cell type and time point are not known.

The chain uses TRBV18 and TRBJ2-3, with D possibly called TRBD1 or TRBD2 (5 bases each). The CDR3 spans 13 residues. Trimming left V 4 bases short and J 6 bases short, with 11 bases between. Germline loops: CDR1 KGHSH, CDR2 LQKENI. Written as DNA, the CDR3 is TGTGCCAGCTCACGGATCGGGGCGGATACGCAGTATTTT. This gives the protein CASSRIGADTQYF.

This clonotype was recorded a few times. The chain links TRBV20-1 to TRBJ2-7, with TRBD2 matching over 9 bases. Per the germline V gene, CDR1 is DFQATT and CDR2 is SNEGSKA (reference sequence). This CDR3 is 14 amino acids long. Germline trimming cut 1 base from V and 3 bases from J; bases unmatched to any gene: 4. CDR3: CSARAQRGVYEQYF. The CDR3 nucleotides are TGCAGTGCTAGAGCCCAGCGGGGGGTCTACGAGCAGTACTTC.

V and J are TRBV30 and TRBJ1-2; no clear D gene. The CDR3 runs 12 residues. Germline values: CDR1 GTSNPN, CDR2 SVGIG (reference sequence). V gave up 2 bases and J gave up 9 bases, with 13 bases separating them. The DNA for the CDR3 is TGTGCCTGGAGTCAAAATTGGAGCCGCTACACCTTC. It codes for CAWSQNWSRYTF.

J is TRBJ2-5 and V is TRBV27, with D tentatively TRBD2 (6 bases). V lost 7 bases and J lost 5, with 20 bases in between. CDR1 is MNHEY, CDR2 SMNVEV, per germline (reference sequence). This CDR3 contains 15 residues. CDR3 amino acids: CASNRRGGEKETQYF. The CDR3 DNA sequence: TGTGCCAGCAACCGAAGGGGAGGAGAAAAGGAGACCCAGTACTTC.

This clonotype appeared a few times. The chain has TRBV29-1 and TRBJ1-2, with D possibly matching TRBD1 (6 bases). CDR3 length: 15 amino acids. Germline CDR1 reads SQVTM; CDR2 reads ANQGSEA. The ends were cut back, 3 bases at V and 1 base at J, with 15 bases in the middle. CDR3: CSVEGLQGLNYGYTF. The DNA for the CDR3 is TGCAGCGTTGAGGGACTACAGGGTCTTAACTATGGCTACACCTTC.

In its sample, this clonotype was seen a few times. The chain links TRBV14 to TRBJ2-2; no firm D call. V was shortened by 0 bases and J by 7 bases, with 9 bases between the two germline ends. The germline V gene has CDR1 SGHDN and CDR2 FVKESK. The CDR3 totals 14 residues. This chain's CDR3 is CASSQEGRYGELFF. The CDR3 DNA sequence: TGTGCCAGCAGCCAAGAAGGCAGATACGGGGAGCTGTTTTTT.

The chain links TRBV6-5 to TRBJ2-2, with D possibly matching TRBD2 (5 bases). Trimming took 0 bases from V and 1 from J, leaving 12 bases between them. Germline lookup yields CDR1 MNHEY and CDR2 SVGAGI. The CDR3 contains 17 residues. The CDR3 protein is CASSYSPAEVNTGELFF. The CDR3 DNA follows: TGTGCCAGCAGTTACTCTCCAGCGGAGGTGAACACCGGGGAGCTGTTTTTT.

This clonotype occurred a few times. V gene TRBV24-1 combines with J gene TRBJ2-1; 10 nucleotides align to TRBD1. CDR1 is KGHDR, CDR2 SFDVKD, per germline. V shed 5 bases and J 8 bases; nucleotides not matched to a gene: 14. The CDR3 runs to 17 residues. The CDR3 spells CATSVPANGTGVYEQFF. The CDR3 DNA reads TGTGCCACCAGTGTCCCTGCCAACGGGACAGGGGTCTATGAGCAGTTCTTC.

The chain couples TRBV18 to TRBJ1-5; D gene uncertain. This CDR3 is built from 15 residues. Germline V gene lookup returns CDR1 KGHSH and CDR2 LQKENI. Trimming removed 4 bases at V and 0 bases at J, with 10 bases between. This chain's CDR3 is CASSLQRVSNQPQHF. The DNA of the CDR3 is TGTGCCAGCTCACTGCAGAGGGTTAGCAATCAGCCCCAGCATTTT.

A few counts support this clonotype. The CDR3 spells CASSYSMWETQYF. The CDR3 DNA reads as TGTGCCAGCAGTTACTCGATGTGGGAGACCCAGTACTTC. The J gene is TRBJ2-5, the V gene TRBV6-5; D unclear. Trimming removed 0 bases at V and 5 bases at J, with 7 bases between. The CDR3 consists of 13 residues. The V gene's germline CDR1 is MNHEY and CDR2 SVGAGI.

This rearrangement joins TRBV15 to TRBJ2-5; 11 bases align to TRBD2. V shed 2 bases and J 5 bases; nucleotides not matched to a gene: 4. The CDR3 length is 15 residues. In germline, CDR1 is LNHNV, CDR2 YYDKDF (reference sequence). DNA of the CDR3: TGTGCCACCAGCAGATCGAGGACTAGCGGGGAGACCCAGTACTTC. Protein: CATSRSRTSGETQYF.